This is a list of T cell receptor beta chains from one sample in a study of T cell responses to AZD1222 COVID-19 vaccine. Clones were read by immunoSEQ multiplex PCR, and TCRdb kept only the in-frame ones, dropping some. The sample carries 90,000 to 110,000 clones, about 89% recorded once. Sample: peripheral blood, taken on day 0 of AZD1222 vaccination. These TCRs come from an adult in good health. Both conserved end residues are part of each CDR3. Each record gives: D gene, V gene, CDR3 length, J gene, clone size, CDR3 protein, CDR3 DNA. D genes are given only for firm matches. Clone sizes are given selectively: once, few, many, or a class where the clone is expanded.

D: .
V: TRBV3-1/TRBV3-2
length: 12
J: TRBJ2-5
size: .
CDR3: CATSDYQETQYF
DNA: TGTGCCACCTCGGACTACCAAGAGACCCAGTACTTC

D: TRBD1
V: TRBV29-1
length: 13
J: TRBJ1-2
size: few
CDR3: CSALRDRGGGYTF
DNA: TGCAGCGCCCTCCGGGACAGGGGAGGTGGCTACACCTTC

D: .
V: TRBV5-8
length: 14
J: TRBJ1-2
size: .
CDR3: CASSLGRGNYGYTF
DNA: TGTGCCAGCAGCTTGGGCAGGGGCAACTATGGCTACACCTTC

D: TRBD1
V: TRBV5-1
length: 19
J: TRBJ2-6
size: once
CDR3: CASSSFQGTGGSGANVLTF
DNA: TGCGCCAGCAGCTCGTTCCAAGGGACAGGGGGCTCTGGGGCCAACGTCCTGACTTTC

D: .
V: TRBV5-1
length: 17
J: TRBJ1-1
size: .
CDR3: CASSLAFGQGGNTEAFF
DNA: TGCGCCAGCAGCTTGGCCTTCGGGCAGGGAGGGAACACTGAAGCTTTCTTT

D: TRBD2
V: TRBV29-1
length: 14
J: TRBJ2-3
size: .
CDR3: CSVEGSLAGTTQYF
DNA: TGCAGCGTTGAGGGCTCGTTAGCGGGGACCACGCAGTATTTT

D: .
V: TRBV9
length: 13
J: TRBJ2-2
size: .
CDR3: CASRLDRAGELFF
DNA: TGTGCCAGCAGACTCGACCGGGCCGGGGAGCTGTTTTTT

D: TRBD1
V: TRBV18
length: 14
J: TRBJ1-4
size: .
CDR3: CASSQGGINEKLFF
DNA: TGTGCCAGCTCCCAAGGGGGCATTAATGAAAAACTGTTTTTT

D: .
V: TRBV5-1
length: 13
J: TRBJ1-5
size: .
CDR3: CASSLASDQPQHF
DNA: TGCGCCAGCAGCTTGGCCAGCGATCAGCCCCAGCATTTT

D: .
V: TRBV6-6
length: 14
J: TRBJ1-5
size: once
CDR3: CASGRTSGNQPQHF
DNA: TGTGCCAGCGGTCGGACCTCTGGCAATCAGCCCCAGCATTTT

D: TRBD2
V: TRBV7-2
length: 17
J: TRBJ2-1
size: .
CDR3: CASSPPPASGPYNEQFF
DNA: TGTGCCAGCAGCCCACCCCCGGCTAGCGGCCCTTACAATGAGCAGTTCTTC

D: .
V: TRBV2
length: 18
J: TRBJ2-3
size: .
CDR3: CASNPIGAGSKRTDTQYF
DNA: TGTGCCAGCAATCCGATTGGGGCAGGGAGTAAACGCACAGATACGCAGTATTTT

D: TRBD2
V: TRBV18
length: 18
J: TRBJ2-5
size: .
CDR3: CASSPPGLAGGIQETQYF
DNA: TGTGCCAGCTCACCACCGGGACTAGCGGGAGGGATACAAGAGACCCAGTACTTC

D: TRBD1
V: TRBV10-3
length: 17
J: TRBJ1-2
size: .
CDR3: CAISAGDRGIANYGYTF
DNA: TGTGCCATCAGTGCCGGGGACAGGGGAATTGCTAACTATGGCTACACCTTC

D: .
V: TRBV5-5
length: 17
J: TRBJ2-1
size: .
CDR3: CASSLAADSYSYNEQFF
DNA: TGTGCCAGCAGCTTGGCGGCAGATTCATACTCCTACAATGAGCAGTTCTTC

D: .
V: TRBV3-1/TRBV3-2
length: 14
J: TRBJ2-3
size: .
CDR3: CASSTRGGSDTQYF
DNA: TGTGCCAGCAGCACCCGAGGGGGTTCCGATACGCAGTATTTT

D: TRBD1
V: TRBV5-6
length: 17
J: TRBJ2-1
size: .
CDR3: CASSPPRGRERNNEQFF
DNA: TGTGCCAGCAGCCCACCCAGGGGGCGAGAACGGAACAATGAGCAGTTCTTC